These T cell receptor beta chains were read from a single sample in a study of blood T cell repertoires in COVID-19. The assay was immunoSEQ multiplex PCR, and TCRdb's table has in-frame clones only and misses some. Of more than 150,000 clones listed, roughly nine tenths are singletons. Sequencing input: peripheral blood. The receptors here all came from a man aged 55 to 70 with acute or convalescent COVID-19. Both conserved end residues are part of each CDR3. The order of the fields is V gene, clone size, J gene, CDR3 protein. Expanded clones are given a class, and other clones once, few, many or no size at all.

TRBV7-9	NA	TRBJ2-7	CASSSAGVTYEQYF
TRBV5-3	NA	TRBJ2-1	CARSPSDEQFF
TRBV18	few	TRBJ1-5	CASSRTRDRDQPQHF
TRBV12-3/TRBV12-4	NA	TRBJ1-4	CASSPGTGRKLFF
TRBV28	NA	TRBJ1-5	CASSLPQGSQPQHF
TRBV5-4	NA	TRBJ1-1	CASSDPTRRKGSNTEAFF
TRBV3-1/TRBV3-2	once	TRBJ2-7	CASSEAGEQYF
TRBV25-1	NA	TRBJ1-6	CASSFGDRLYNSPLHF
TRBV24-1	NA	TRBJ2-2	CATSESGGSNTGELFF
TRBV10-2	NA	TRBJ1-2	CASSESGRGDGYTF
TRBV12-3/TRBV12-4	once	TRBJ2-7	CASSLTRDNPHF
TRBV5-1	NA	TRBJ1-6	CASSLDGQGRGALHF
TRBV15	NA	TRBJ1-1	CATSRDWGGTEAFF
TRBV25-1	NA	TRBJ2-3	CASSEPGGAGTQYF
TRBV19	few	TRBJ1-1	CASRANTEAFF
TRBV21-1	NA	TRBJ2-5	CASSKSSGQFQETQYF
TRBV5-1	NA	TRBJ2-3	CASGGAGGLTDTQYF
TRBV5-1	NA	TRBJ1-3	CASSSMGTTGNTIYF
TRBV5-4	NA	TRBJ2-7	CASSLTGSKSSYEQYF
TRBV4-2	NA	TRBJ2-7	CASSQDGTVPSSYEQYF
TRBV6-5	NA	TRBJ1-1	CASGKGQTATEAFF
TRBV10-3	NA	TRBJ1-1	CAISEQGSDTEAFF
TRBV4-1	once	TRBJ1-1	CASSQVANTEAFF
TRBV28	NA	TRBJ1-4	CASSSGWGPNEKLFF
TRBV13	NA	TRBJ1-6	CASTRGSNSPLHF
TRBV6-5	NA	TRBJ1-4	CASSYSGTGSEKLFF
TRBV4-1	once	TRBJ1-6	CASSQDPDRGPLHF
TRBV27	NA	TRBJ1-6	CASSLFLSYNSPLHF
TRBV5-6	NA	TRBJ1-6	CASRKTGVSPLHF
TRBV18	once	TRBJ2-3	CASSPGGLAPADTQYF
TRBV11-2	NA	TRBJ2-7	CASSLGVDTTAYEQYF
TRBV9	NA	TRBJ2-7	CASSLSGGLYEQYF
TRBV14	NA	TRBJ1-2	CASSQEGQSYYGYTF
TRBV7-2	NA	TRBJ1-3	CASSRTRASGNTIYF
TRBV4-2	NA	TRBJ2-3	CASSQATPVDTQYF
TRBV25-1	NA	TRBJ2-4	CASSEIRQGENIQYF
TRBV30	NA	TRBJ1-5	CAWRVSGNQPQHF
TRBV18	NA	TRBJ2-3	CASSLRGPGTDTQYF
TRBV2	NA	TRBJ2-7	CASRKLAGETYEQYF
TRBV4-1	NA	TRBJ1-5	CASSLRDINQPQHF
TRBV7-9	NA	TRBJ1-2	CATSGTGSVGYTF
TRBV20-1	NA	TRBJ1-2	CSASSRGNYGYTF
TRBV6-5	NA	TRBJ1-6	CASIYRGGSPLHF
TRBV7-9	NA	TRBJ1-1	CASSWGARDSRAFF
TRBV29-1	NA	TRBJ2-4	CSAPPGGSGENIQYF
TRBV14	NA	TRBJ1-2	CASSPLTAPRGPYTF
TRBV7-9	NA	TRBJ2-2	CASSTGTSGSGELFF
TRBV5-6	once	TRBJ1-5	CASSAATNQPQHF
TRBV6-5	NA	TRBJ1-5	CASRLGGVNQPQHF
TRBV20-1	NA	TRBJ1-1	CSARGPGEPFF
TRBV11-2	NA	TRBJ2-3	CASTPGGVRGDTQYF
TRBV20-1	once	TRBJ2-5	CSAEMKTQYF
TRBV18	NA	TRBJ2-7	CASSPGVGTDYEQYF
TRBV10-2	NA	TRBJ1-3	CASRPQGSGNTIYF
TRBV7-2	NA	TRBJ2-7	CASSSPTGQDYEQYF
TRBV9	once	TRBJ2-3	CASSVRDWSIDTQYF
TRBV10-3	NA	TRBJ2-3	CAIRALAGGADTQYF
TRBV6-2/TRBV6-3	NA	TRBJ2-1	CASSYRGLAYNEQFF
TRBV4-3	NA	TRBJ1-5	CASSQALTGRQPQHF